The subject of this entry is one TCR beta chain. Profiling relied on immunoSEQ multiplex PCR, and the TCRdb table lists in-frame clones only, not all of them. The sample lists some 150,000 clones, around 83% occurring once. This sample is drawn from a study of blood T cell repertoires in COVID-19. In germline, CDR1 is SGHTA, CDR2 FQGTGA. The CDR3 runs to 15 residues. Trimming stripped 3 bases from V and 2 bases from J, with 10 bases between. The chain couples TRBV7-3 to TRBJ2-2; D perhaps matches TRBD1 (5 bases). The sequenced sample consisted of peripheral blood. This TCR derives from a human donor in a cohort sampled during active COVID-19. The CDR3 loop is CASSLGQLNTGELFF. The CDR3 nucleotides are TGTGCCAGCAGCTTGGGGCAGCTTAACACCGGGGAGCTGTTTTTT.